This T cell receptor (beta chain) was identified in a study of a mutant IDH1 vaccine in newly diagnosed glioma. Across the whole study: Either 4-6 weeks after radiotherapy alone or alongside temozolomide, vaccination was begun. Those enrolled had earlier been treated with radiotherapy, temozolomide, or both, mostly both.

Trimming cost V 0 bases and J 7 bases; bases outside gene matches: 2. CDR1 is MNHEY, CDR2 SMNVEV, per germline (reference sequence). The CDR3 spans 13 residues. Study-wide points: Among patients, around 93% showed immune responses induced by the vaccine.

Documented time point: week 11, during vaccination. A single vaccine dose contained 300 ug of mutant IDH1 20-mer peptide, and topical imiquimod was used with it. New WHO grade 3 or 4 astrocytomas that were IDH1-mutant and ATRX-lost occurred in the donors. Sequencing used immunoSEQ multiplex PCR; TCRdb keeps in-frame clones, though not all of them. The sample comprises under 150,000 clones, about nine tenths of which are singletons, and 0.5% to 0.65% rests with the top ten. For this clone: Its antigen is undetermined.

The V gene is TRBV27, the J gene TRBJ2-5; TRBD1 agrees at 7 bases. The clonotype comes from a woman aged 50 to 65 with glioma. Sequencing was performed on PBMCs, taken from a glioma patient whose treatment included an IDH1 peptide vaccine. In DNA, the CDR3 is TGTGCCAGCAGTTTATCCCCAGGGGGGACCCAGTACTTC. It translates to CASSLSPGGTQYF.